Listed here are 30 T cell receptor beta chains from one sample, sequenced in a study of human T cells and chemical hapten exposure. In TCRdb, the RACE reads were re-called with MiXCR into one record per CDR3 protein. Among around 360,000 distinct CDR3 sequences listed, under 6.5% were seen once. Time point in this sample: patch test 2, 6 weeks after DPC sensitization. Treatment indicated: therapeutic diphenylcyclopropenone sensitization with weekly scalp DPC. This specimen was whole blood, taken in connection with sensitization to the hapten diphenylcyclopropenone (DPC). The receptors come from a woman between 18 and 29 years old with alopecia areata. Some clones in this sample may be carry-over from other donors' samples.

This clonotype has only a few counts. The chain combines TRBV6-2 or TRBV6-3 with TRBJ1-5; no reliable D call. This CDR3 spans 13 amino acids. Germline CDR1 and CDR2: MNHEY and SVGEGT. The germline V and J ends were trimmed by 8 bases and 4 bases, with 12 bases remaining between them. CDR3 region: CASFDGVNQPQHF. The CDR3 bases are TGTGCCAGCTTCGACGGGGTAAATCAGCCCCAGCATTTT.

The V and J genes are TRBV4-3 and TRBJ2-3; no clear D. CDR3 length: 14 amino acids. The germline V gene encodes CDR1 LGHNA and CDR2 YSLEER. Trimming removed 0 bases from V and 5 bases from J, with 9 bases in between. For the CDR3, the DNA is TGCGCCAGCAGCCAAGAAAGATCAAGAGATACGCAGTATTTT. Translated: CASSQERSRDTQYF.

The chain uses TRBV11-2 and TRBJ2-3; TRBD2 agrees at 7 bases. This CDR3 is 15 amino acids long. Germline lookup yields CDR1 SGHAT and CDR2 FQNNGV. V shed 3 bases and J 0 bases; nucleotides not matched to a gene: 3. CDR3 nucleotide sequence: TGTGCCAGCAGCTTGGCTAGCGGTAGCACAGATACGCAGTATTTT. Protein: CASSLASGSTDTQYF.

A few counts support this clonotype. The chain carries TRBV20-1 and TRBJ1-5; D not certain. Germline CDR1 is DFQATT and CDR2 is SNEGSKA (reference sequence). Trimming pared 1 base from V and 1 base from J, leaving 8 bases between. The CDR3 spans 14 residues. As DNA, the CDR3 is TGCAGTGCTAGAGGGACTGAGAGCAATCAGCCCCAGCATTTT. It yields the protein CSARGTESNQPQHF.

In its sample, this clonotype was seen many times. This CDR3 reads CSAPKPGHTEAFF. DNA of the CDR3: TGCAGTGCCCCTAAGCCGGGACACACTGAAGCTTTCTTT. V is TRBV20-1 and J is TRBJ1-1; tentative D call: TRBD1 (5 bases). The CDR3 is made up of 13 amino acids. Germline CDR1 reads DFQATT; CDR2 reads SNEGSKA (reference sequence). V shed 6 bases and J shed 3 bases, with 14 bases lying between them.

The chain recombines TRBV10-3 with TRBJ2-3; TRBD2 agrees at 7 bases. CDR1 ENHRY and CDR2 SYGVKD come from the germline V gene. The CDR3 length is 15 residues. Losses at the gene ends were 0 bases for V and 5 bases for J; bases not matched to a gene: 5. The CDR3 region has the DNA TGTGCCATCAGTGAGTCTAGGGGACTACTAGATACGCAGTATTTT. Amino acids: CAISESRGLLDTQYF.

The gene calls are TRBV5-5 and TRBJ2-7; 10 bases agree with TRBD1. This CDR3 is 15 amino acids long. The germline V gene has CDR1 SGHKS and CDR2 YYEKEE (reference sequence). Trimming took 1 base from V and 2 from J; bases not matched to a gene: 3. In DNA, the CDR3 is TGTGCCAGCAGCTTGTGGGACAGGGGTGCCTACGAGCAGTACTTC. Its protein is CASSLWDRGAYEQYF.

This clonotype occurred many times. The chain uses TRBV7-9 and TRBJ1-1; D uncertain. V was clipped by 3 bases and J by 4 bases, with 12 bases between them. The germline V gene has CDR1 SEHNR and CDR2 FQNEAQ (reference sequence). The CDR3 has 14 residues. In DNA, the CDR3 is TGTGCCAGCAGCTTCGGAATTGTGGTCACTGAAGCTTTCTTT. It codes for CASSFGIVVTEAFF.

In DNA form, the CDR3 reads TGTGCCAGCTCACCGCGGCAGGGTGATAATTCACCCCTCCACTTT. Amino acid sequence: CASSPRQGDNSPLHF. V gene TRBV18 combines with J gene TRBJ1-6, with D possibly being TRBD1 (5 bases). Germline V gene lookup returns CDR1 KGHSH and CDR2 LQKENI. The ends were cut back, 3 bases at V and 5 bases at J, with 11 bases in the middle. This CDR3 is 15 amino acids long.

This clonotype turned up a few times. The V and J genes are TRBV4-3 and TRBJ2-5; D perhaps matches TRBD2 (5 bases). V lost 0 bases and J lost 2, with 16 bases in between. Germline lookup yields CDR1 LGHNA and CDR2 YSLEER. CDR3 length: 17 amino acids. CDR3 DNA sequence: TGCGCCAGCAGCCAAGACAGGCCGGGGAATGGGCAAGAGACCCAGTACTTC. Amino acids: CASSQDRPGNGQETQYF.

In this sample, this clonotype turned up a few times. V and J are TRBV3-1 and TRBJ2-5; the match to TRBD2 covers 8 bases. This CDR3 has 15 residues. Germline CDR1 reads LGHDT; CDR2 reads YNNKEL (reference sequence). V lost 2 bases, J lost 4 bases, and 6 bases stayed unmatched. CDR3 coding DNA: TGTGCCAGCAGCCAAAGAGACCGGGGGGGAGAGACCCAGTACTTC. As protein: CASSQRDRGGETQYF.

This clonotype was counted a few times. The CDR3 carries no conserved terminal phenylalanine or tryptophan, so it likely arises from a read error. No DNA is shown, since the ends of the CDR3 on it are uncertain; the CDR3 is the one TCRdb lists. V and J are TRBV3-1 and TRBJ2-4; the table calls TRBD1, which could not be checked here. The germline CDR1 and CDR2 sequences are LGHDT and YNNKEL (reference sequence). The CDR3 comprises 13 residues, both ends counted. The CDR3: CASSQARGRFPPG.

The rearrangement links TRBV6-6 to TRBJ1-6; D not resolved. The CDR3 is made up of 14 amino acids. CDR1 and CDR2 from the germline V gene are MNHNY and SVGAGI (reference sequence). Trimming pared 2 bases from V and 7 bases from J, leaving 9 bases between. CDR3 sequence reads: CASSYRGNNSPLHF. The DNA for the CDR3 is TGTGCCAGCAGTTACCGGGGAAACAATTCACCCCTCCACTTT.

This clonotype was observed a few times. CDR3 in DNA: TGTGCCAGCAGTAGCGGGGGGCACACAGATACGCAGTATTTT. Translating gives CASSSGGHTDTQYF. This chain joins TRBV12-3 or TRBV12-4 and TRBJ2-3, with 9 bases lining up with TRBD2. The J segment lost 2 bases and the V segment lost 5 bases, leaving 2 bases of the junction unmatched. This CDR3 is 14 amino acids long.

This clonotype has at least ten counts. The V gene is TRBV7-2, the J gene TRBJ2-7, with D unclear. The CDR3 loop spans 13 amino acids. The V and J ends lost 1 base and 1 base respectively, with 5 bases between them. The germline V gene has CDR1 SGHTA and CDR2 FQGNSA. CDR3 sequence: CASSLESSYEQYF. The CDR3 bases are TGTGCCAGCAGCTTAGAATCGTCCTACGAGCAGTACTTC.

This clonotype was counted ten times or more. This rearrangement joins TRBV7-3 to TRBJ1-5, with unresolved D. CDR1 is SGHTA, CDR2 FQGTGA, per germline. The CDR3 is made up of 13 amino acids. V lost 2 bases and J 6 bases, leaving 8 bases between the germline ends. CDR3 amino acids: CASSLGESQPQHF. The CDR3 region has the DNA TGTGCCAGCAGCTTAGGGGAATCTCAGCCCCAGCATTTT.

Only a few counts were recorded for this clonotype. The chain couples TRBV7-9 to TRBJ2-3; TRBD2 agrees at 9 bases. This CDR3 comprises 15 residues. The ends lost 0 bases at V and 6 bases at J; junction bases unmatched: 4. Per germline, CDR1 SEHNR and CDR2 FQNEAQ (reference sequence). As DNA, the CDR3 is TGTGCCAGCAGCTTAGCCGCGACTAGCGGCGATACGCAGTATTTT. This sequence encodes CASSLAATSGDTQYF.

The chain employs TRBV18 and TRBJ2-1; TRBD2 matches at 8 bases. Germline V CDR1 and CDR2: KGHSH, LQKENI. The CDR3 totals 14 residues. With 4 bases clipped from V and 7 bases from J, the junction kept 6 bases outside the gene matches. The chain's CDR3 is CASSLTSDGNEQFF. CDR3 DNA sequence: TGTGCCAGCTCACTGACTAGCGACGGAAATGAGCAGTTCTTC.

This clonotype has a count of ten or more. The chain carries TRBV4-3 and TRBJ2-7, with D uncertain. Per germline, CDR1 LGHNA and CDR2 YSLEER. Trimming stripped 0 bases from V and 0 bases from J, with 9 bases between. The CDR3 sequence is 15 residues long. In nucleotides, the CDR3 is TGCGCCAGCAGCCAAGACAGGCGTAACTCCTACGAGCAGTACTTC. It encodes CASSQDRRNSYEQYF.

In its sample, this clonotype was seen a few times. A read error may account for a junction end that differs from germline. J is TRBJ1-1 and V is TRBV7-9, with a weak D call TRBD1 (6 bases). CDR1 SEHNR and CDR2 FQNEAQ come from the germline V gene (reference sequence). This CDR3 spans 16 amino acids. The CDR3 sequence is CASSPPPLGAITAAFF. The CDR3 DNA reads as TGTGCCAGCAGCCCCCCGCCGTTGGGGGCGATCACTGCAGCTTTCTTT.

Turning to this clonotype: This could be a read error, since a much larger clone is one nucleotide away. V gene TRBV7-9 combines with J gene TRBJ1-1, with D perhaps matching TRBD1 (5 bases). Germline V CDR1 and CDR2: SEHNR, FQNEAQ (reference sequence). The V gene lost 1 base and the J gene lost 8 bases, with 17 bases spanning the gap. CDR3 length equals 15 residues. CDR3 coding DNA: TGTGCCAGCAGCTTAGAATACGGACAAGGGTGCGAAGCTTTCTTT. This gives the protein CASSLEYGQGCEAFF.

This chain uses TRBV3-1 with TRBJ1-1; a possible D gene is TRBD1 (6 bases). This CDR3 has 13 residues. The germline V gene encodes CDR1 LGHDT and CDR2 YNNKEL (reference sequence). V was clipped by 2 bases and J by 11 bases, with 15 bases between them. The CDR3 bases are TGTGCCAGCAGCCAATTAGGGGGGGCTGCTGCTTTCTTT. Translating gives CASSQLGGAAAFF.

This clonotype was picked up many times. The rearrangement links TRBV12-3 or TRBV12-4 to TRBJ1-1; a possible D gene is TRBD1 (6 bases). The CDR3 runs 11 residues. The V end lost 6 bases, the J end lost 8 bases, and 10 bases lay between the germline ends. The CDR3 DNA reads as TGTGCCAGCAGCTTTACAGGGGAAGCTTTCTTT. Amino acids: CASSFTGEAFF.

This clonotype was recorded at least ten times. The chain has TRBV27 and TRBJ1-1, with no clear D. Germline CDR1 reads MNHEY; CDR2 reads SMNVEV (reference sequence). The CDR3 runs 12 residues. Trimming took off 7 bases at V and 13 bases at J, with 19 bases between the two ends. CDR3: CASTQRVNAVFF. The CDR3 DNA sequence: TGTGCCAGCACCCAAAGGGTAAACGCGGTTTTCTTT.

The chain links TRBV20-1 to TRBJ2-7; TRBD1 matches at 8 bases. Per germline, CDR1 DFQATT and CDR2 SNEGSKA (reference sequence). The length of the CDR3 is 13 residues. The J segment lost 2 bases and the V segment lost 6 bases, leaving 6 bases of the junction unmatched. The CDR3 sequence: CSAEGQGPYEQYF. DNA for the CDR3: TGCAGTGCGGAAGGACAGGGCCCCTACGAGCAGTACTTC.

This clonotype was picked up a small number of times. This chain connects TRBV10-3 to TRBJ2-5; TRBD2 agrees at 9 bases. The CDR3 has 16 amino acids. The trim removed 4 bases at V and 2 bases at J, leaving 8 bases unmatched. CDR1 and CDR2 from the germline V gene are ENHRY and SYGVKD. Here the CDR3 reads CAISGKRGEQQETQYF. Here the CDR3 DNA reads TGTGCCATCAGTGGAAAGCGGGGGGAGCAACAAGAGACCCAGTACTTC.

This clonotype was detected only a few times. The CDR3 protein is CASSQVWASGGSYEQYF. CDR3 nucleotides: TGTGCCAGCAGCCAAGTCTGGGCTAGCGGGGGATCCTACGAGCAGTACTTC. The V and J genes are TRBV14 and TRBJ2-7; 10 bases are shared with TRBD2. V shed 1 base, J shed 1 base, and the junction held 7 bases outside the gene matches. CDR1 SGHDN and CDR2 FVKESK come from the germline V gene. This CDR3 comprises 17 residues.

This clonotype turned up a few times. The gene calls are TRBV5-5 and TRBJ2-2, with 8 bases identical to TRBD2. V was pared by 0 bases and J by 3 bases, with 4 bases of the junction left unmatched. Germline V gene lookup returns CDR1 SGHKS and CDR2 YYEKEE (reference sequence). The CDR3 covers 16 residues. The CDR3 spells CASSLVTSGYTGELFF. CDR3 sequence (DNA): TGTGCCAGCAGCTTGGTAACTAGCGGATACACCGGGGAGCTGTTTTTT.

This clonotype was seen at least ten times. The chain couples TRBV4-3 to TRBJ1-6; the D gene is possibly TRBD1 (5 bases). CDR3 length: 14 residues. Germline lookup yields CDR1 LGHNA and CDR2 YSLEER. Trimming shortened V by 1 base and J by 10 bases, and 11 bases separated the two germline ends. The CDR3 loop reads CASSQGRVYSPLHF. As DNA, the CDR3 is TGCGCCAGCAGCCAAGGCAGGGTTTACTCACCCCTCCACTTT.

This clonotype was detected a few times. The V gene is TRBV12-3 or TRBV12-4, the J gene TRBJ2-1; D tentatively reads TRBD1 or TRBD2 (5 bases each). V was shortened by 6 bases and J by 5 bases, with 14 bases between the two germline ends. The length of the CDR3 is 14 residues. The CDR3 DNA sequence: TGTGCCAGCAGCAACATCATGGGGGACAATGAGCAGTTCTTC. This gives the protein CASSNIMGDNEQFF.